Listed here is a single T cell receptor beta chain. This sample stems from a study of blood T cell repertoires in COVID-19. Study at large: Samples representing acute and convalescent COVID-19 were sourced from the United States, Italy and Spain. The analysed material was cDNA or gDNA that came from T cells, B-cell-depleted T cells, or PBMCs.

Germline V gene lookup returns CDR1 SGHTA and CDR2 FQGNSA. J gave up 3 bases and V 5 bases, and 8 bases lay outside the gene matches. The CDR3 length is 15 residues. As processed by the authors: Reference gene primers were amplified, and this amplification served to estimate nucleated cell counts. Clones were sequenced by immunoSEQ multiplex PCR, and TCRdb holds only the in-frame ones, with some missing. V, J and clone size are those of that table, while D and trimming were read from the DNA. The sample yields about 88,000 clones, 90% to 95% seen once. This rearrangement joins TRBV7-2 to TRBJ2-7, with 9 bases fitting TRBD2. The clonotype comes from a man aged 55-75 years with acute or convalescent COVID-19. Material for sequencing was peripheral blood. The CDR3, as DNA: TGTGCCAGCAGCCTACTAGCGGGTTCCAACTACGAGCAGTACTTC. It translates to CASSLLAGSNYEQYF.